The 32 T cell receptor beta chains reported below all come from one sample, sequenced in a study of patients and donors after allogeneic stem cell transplantation. TCRdb passed the RT-PCR reads through MiXCR, listing each CDR3 protein once. The sample contains nearly 20,000 distinct CDR3 sequences, 4.9% of which appear only once. The sequenced material came from blood, either unsorted or a sorted T cell fraction (not recorded which). These receptors originate from a human donor who was either an allogeneic HSCT recipient or a stem cell or donor lymphocyte infusion donor (not recorded which). It is not recorded whose cells these are; they may come from a transplant donor.

This chain joins TRBV29-1 and TRBJ1-3, with TRBD1 as a possible D gene (5 bases). Between the trimmed V and J ends, which lost 6 bases and 0 bases, there was a span of 15 bases. The germline CDR1 and CDR2 sequences are SQVTM and ANQGSEA. CDR3 length: 15 amino acids. The CDR3 sequence is CSVWGGSNSGNTIYF. The CDR3 coding sequence is TGCAGCGTGTGGGGGGGTTCTAACTCTGGAAACACCATATATTTT.

This clonotype was seen at least ten times. The rearrangement joins TRBV5-1 to TRBJ2-7, with 10 positions matching TRBD1. The V gene's germline CDR1 is SGHRS and CDR2 YFSETQ. Losses at the gene ends were 7 bases for V and 3 bases for J; bases not matched to a gene: 7. This CDR3 has 14 residues. CDR3 region: CASGRQGAVYEQYF. Written as DNA, the CDR3 is TGCGCCAGCGGCCGACAGGGGGCAGTCTACGAGCAGTACTTC.

This chain joins TRBV19 and TRBJ2-7; 9 bases agree with TRBD1. V gave up 3 bases and J gave up 5 bases; unmatched junction bases: 11. Germline CDR1 LNHDA, CDR2 SQIVND (reference sequence). The CDR3 loop spans 16 amino acids. Here the CDR3 reads CASSMTGGGFKNEQYF. In DNA form, the CDR3 reads TGTGCCAGTAGTATGACAGGGGGAGGTTTTAAGAACGAGCAGTACTTC.

V gene TRBV2 combines with J gene TRBJ2-7; D might be TRBD1 (6 bases). The length of the CDR3 is 14 residues. Trimming stripped 5 bases from V and 3 bases from J, with 14 bases between. The V gene's germline CDR1 is SNHLY and CDR2 FYNNEI. CDR3 sequence reads: CASSLQGKGYEQYF. CDR3 nucleotides: TGTGCCAGCAGTCTCCAGGGGAAGGGCTACGAGCAGTACTTC.

The genes are TRBV5-6 and TRBJ1-2; TRBD1 matches 8 bases. V lost 2 bases to trimming and J lost 3 bases; unmatched junction nucleotides: 6. The germline V gene encodes CDR1 SGHDT and CDR2 YYEEEE. The CDR3 length is 15 residues. CDR3 nucleotide sequence: TGTGCCAGCAGCTTCAGACAGGGGTTTGACTATGGCTACACCTTC. Its translation is CASSFRQGFDYGYTF.

This clonotype was seen at least ten times. The V call is TRBV7-9, the J call TRBJ2-1; tentative D call: TRBD2 (5 bases). The CDR3 spans 16 residues. V shed 0 bases and J shed 5 bases, with 14 bases lying between them. Germline values: CDR1 SEHNR, CDR2 FQNEAQ (reference sequence). The CDR3 region has the DNA TGTGCCAGCAGCTTAGCTTTGCGGGCCATTAACAATGAGCAGTTCTTC. It translates to CASSLALRAINNEQFF.

This clonotype was counted at least ten times. V usage is TRBV7-9 and J usage is TRBJ2-2; TRBD1 might be the D (5 bases). The CDR3 has 15 amino acids. Germline CDR1 reads SEHNR; CDR2 reads FQNEAQ (reference sequence). Trimming took 2 bases from V and 1 from J, leaving 8 bases between them. In DNA, the CDR3 is TGTGCCAGCAGCTTATTCCAGGGGAACACCGGGGAGCTGTTTTTT. This gives the protein CASSLFQGNTGELFF.

The table lists this clonotype with many counts. The rearrangement uses TRBV7-8 and TRBJ1-2; no clear D. Germline CDR1 SGHVS, CDR2 FQNEAQ. The CDR3 consists of 13 residues. The V and J ends lost 5 bases and 4 bases respectively, with 11 bases between them. CDR3 protein: CASSHRGSYGYTF. The CDR3 nucleotides read TGTGCCAGCAGCCACCGAGGGTCCTATGGCTACACCTTC. Full variable domain (missing parts from reference TRBV7-8 and TRBJ1-2): GAGVSQSPRYKVAKRGQDVALRCDPISGHVSLFWYQQALGQGPEFLTYFQNEAQLDKSGLPSDRFFAERPEGSVSTLKIQRTQQEDSAVYLCASSHRGSYGYTFGSGTRLTVV.

This clonotype was observed a few times. The chain is built from TRBV7-9 and TRBJ1-5, with 9 bases lining up with TRBD1. Germline V gene lookup returns CDR1 SEHNR and CDR2 FQNEAQ (reference sequence). The CDR3 is 15 amino acids. Trimming took 5 bases from V and 2 from J; bases not matched to a gene: 4. Written as DNA, the CDR3 is TGTGCCAGCAGCAGGGACAGGGCCGGCAATCAGCCCCAGCATTTT. Translating gives CASSRDRAGNQPQHF.

This clonotype has just a few counts. The chain carries TRBV19 and TRBJ1-5; 9 positions agree with TRBD1. The germline V gene encodes CDR1 LNHDA and CDR2 SQIVND (reference sequence). The ends lost 1 base at V and 2 bases at J; junction bases unmatched: 6. This CDR3 comprises 17 residues. CDR3: CASSIAGQGNRNQPQHF. In nucleotides, the CDR3 is TGTGCCAGTAGTATAGCAGGACAGGGGAATCGCAATCAGCCCCAGCATTTT.

V is TRBV25-1 and J is TRBJ1-2; D gene unclear. V was shortened by 2 bases and J by 2 bases, with 12 bases between the two germline ends. The CDR3 consists of 15 residues. The germline CDR1 and CDR2 sequences are MGHDK and SYGVNS. CDR3 protein: CASSEKGGNNYGYTF. CDR3 in DNA: TGTGCCAGCAGTGAAAAGGGAGGTAACAACTATGGCTACACCTTC.

This clonotype has at least ten counts. The J gene is TRBJ2-7, the V gene TRBV20-1, with 12 positions matching TRBD2. In germline, CDR1 is DFQATT, CDR2 SNEGSKA (reference sequence). CDR3 length: 15 amino acids. V was clipped by 5 bases and J by 2 bases; unmatched bases: 7. The DNA of the CDR3 is TGCAGTGCTCGAAGATGGACTAGCGGGGCCTACGAGCAGTACTTC. Translating gives CSARRWTSGAYEQYF.

This clonotype was detected many times. The chain recombines TRBV9 with TRBJ2-2, with D perhaps TRBD1 (5 bases). The CDR3 extends over 14 amino acids. Trimming left V 2 bases short and J 3 bases short, with 8 bases between. In germline, CDR1 is SGDLS, CDR2 YYNGEE. The CDR3 protein is CASSVQGHTGELFF. CDR3 nucleotides: TGTGCCAGCAGCGTGCAGGGCCACACCGGGGAGCTGTTTTTT.

The chain couples TRBV7-3 to TRBJ2-7; D uncertain. The V end was cut by 2 bases, the J end by 6 bases, with 8 bases between. CDR3 length: 12 residues. The germline gives CDR1 SGHTA, CDR2 FQGTGA. CDR3 in DNA: TGTGCCAGCAGCTTAGGCTCGAGCGAGCAGTACTTC. It codes for CASSLGSSEQYF.

There are a few counts of this clonotype. The chain couples TRBV5-5 to TRBJ1-2, with D unclear. Germline CDR1 reads SGHKS; CDR2 reads YYEKEE (reference sequence). The CDR3 spans 14 residues. V was cut by 0 bases and J by 8 bases, with 14 bases left in between. This CDR3 reads CASSLERTSGGYTF. DNA of the CDR3: TGTGCCAGCAGCTTGGAGCGCACATCGGGCGGCTACACCTTC.

This clonotype was seen repeatedly, ten times or more. The chain joins TRBV11-1 to TRBJ2-7; D ambiguous. The V end was cut by 5 bases, the J end by 7 bases, with 15 bases between. Per germline, CDR1 SGHAT and CDR2 FQDESV (reference sequence). This CDR3 spans 13 amino acids. CDR3 amino acids: CASSPSLPGEQYF. The CDR3 DNA sequence: TGTGCCAGCAGCCCCTCCTTGCCTGGGGAGCAGTACTTC.

This clonotype was seen more than once but under ten times. The junction departs from the called germline gene at one end, perhaps through a read error. The J gene is TRBJ2-1, the V gene TRBV7-9; 15 bases fit TRBD2. The CDR3 consists of 17 residues. Germline CDR1 SEHNR, CDR2 FQNEAQ (reference sequence). The CDR3 coding sequence is TGTTCCAGCAATCGAAGAGGCGGACTAGCGGGAGGGAATGAGCAGTTCTTC. It translates to CSSNRRGGLAGGNEQFF.

This clonotype came up many times. The genes are TRBV5-1 and TRBJ1-1; TRBD1 is a possible D gene (5 bases). Germline CDR1 is SGHRS and CDR2 is YFSETQ. Trimming took 0 bases from V and 4 from J, leaving 10 bases between them. The CDR3 consists of 14 residues. The CDR3 DNA reads as TGCGCCAGCAGCTTGGGTGGGGCGCGCACTGAAGCTTTCTTT. Residues: CASSLGGARTEAFF.

This clonotype is classed as medium-sized (0.01 to 0.1%). V is TRBV7-3 and J is TRBJ2-2; TRBD2 agrees at 13 bases. The CDR3 sequence is 18 residues long. Germline assignment: CDR1 SGHTA and CDR2 FQGTGA. J lost 1 base, V lost 4 bases, and 6 bases had no gene match. The chain's CDR3 is CASSSPGLAGMNTGELFF. CDR3 DNA sequence: TGTGCCAGCAGCTCTCCGGGACTAGCGGGGATGAACACCGGGGAGCTGTTTTTT.

This clonotype was seen many times. The chain joins TRBV5-1 to TRBJ2-7, with 11 bases fitting TRBD2. This CDR3 is 16 amino acids long. V dropped 2 bases and J dropped 5; count of bases not matched to a gene: 9. Germline assignment: CDR1 SGHRS and CDR2 YFSETQ. In DNA, the CDR3 is TGCGCCAGCAGCTTAATGGTTAGCGGGAGGGCCAACGAGCAGTACTTC. This translates into CASSLMVSGRANEQYF. Using reference TRBV5-1 and TRBJ2-7 for the parts outside the CDR3, the full variable domain is KAGVTQTPRYLIKTRGQQVTLSCSPISGHRSVSWYQQTPGQGLQFLFEYFSETQRNKGNFPGRFSGRQFSNSRSEMNVSTLELGDSALYLCASSLMVSGRANEQYFGPGTRLTVT.

This clonotype was counted many times. J is TRBJ2-3 and V is TRBV5-1; TRBD1 agrees at 8 bases. Germline-derived CDR1 and CDR2 are SGHRS and YFSETQ. The J segment lost 5 bases and the V segment lost 5 bases, leaving 7 bases of the junction unmatched. There are 14 residues in the CDR3. CDR3 in DNA: TGCGCCAGCAGTTTCCAGGGGGCAGGAGATACGCAGTATTTT. Protein: CASSFQGAGDTQYF.

This clonotype was observed a handful of times. The rearrangement joins TRBV30 to TRBJ2-3; D may be TRBD1 (6 bases). CDR1 is GTSNPN, CDR2 SVGIG, per germline (reference sequence). The V gene lost 1 base and the J gene lost 4 bases, with 12 bases spanning the gap. The CDR3 has 14 amino acids. This CDR3 reads CAWSAGHGADTQYF. The CDR3 nucleotides read TGTGCCTGGAGTGCGGGACACGGGGCAGATACGCAGTATTTT.

The table lists this clonotype with many counts. The chain joins TRBV6-1 to TRBJ2-1; D gene ambiguous. V was cut by 6 bases and J by 4 bases, with 16 bases left in between. The length of the CDR3 is 15 residues. The germline V gene has CDR1 MNHNS and CDR2 SASEGT. The CDR3 sequence: CASSPPWAPYNEQFF. In DNA form, the CDR3 reads TGTGCCAGCAGCCCCCCCTGGGCCCCTTACAATGAGCAGTTCTTC.

This clonotype was picked up many times. J is TRBJ2-1 and V is TRBV20-1; TRBD2 aligns across 14 bases. Germline V gene data show CDR1 as DFQATT and CDR2 as SNEGSKA (reference sequence). This CDR3 spans 15 amino acids. V trimming: 6 bases; J trimming: 8 bases; junction bases outside the gene matches: 9. The CDR3 region is CSAPPTSGGAHEQFF. The CDR3 bases are TGCAGTGCCCCCCCGACTAGCGGGGGGGCCCATGAGCAGTTCTTC.

The J gene is TRBJ1-1, the V gene TRBV3-1; perhaps TRBD1 as D (5 bases). V lost 8 bases and J 0 bases, leaving 13 bases between the germline ends. The CDR3 extends over 14 amino acids. Germline lookup yields CDR1 LGHDT and CDR2 YNNKEL (reference sequence). The DNA for the CDR3 is TGTGCCAGCCCCCAGGGACGGATGAACACTGAAGCTTTCTTT. Translating it yields CASPQGRMNTEAFF.

This rearrangement joins TRBV6-1 to TRBJ1-2; D might be TRBD1 (5 bases). Germline-derived CDR1 and CDR2 are MNHNS and SASEGT. The CDR3 spans 13 residues. V was cut by 6 bases and J by 4 bases, with 12 bases left in between. The CDR3 is CASRGGQAYGYTF. The CDR3 DNA reads as TGTGCCAGCAGGGGAGGACAAGCCTATGGCTACACCTTC.

This clonotype was counted between two and nine times. This chain uses TRBV11-3 with TRBJ1-1; 7 bases match TRBD1. The V gene end was trimmed by 1 base and the J gene end by 1 base; junction bases not matched to a gene: 3. CDR1 is SGHNT and CDR2 is YENEEA in the germline V gene. CDR3 length equals 15 residues. CDR3 sequence reads: CASSLAGQQNTEAFF. DNA of the CDR3: TGTGCCAGCAGCTTAGCGGGACAGCAGAACACTGAAGCTTTCTTT.

This clonotype was detected many times. The V gene is TRBV20-1, the J gene TRBJ1-1; D might be TRBD1 (6 bases). The germline V gene has CDR1 DFQATT and CDR2 SNEGSKA (reference sequence). The CDR3 covers 11 residues. With 8 bases removed from V and 3 bases from J, the gap between germline ends came to 10 bases. This chain's CDR3 is CSSRGDTEAFF. CDR3 sequence (DNA): TGCAGTTCCAGGGGAGACACTGAAGCTTTCTTT.

A few counts support this clonotype. This chain uses TRBV7-9 with TRBJ2-7; TRBD2 matches 9 bases. CDR1 SEHNR and CDR2 FQNEAQ come from the germline V gene (reference sequence). V trimming: 5 bases; J trimming: 2 bases; junction bases outside the gene matches: 7. The CDR3 runs 15 residues. The CDR3 loop is CASSRDLAGAYEQYF. CDR3 in DNA: TGTGCCAGCAGCCGGGATTTAGCGGGAGCCTACGAGCAGTACTTC.

In this sample, this clonotype turned up many times. V and J are TRBV10-3 and TRBJ1-2; D unclear. CDR3 length: 13 amino acids. Looked up from germline, CDR1 is ENHRY and CDR2 is SYGVKD. Trimming shortened V by 6 bases and J by 3 bases, and 11 bases separated the two germline ends. In nucleotides, the CDR3 is TGTGCCATCAGGGTCGAGGACGACTATGGCTACACCTTC. Translated: CAIRVEDDYGYTF.

This clonotype showed up many times. The chain combines TRBV6-5 with TRBJ1-5, with 7 bases that match TRBD1. CDR3 length equals 16 residues. Trimming cost V 0 bases and J 4 bases; bases outside gene matches: 6. Per germline, CDR1 MNHEY and CDR2 SVGAGI. In DNA form, the CDR3 reads TGTGCCAGCAGTTACTCCGACCAGGGGGAGAATCAGCCCCAGCATTTT. This gives the protein CASSYSDQGENQPQHF.

There are many counts of this clonotype. V is TRBV9 and J is TRBJ2-5; a possible D gene is TRBD2 (6 bases). Germline CDR1 is SGDLS and CDR2 is YYNGEE. The CDR3 is made up of 15 amino acids. V lost 0 bases and J 5 bases, leaving 14 bases between the germline ends. The DNA for the CDR3 is TGTGCCAGCAGCGTAGTTGGAGGGATTGGGGAGACCCAGTACTTC. The encoded protein is CASSVVGGIGETQYF.